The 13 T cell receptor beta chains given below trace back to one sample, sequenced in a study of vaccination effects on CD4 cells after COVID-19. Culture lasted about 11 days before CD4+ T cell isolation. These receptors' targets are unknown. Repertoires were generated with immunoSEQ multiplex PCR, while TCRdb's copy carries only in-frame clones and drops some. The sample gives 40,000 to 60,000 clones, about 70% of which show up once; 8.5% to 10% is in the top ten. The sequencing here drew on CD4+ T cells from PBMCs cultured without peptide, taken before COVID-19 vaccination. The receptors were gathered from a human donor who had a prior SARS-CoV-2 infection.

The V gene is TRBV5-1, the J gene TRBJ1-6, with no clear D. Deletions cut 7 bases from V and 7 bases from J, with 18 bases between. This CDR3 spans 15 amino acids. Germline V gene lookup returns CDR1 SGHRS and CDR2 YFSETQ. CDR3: CASRERRADNSPLHF. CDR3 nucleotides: TGCGCCAGCCGGGAACGGCGCGCAGACAATTCACCCCTCCACTTT.

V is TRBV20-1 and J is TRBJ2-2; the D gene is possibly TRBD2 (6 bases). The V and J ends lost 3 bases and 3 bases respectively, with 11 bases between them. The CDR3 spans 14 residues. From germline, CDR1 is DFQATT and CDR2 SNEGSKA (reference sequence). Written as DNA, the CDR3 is TGCAGTGCTAGTCGGCGGAGGGACACCGGGGAGCTGTTTTTT. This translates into CSASRRRDTGELFF.

The CDR3 DNA reads as TGTGCCAGCAGCTTAGTCCCCGGGGGGGGAACTTATGGCTACACCTTC. Its translation is CASSLVPGGGTYGYTF. The rearrangement uses TRBV7-2 and TRBJ1-2, with D possibly matching TRBD1 (5 bases). The CDR3 is made up of 16 amino acids. V was cut by 1 base and J by 5 bases, with 17 bases left in between. From germline, CDR1 is SGHTA and CDR2 FQGNSA.

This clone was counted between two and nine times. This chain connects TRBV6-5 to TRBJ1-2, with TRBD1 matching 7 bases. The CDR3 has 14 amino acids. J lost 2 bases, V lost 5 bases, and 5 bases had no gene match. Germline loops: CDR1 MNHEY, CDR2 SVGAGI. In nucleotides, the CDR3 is TGTGCCAGCAGTAACAGGGACAGCAACTATGGCTACACCTTC. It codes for CASSNRDSNYGYTF.

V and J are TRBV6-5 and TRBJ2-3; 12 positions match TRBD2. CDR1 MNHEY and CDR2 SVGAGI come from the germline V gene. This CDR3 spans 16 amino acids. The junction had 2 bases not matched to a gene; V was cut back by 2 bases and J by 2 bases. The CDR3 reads CASSYGLAGITDTQYF. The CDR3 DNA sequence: TGTGCCAGCAGTTACGGACTAGCGGGGATCACAGATACGCAGTATTTT.

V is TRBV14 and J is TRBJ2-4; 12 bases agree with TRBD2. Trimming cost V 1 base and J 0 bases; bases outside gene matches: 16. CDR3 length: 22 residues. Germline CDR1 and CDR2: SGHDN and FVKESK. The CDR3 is CASSQVRRALAGGRLAKNIQYF. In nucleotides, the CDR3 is TGTGCCAGCAGCCAAGTTCGGCGGGCCCTAGCGGGGGGGCGGCTAGCCAAAAACATTCAGTACTTC.

The chain's CDR3 is CAWNVRRYTQYF. Here the CDR3 DNA reads TGTGCCTGGAATGTTCGACGGTATACGCAGTATTTT. V is TRBV30 and J is TRBJ2-3; D gene unclear. CDR1 and CDR2 (germline): GTSNPN, SVGIG (reference sequence). V was shortened by 4 bases and J by 7 bases, with 12 bases between the two germline ends. The CDR3 loop spans 12 amino acids.

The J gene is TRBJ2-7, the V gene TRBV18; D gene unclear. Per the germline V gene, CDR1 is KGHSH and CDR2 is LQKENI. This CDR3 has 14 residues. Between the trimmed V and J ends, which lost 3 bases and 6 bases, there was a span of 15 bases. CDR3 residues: CASSPVPIGSEQYF. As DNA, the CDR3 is TGTGCCAGCTCACCGGTCCCCATTGGCTCCGAGCAGTACTTC.

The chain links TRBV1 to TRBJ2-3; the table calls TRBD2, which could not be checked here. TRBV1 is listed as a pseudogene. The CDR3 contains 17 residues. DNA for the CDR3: TGCACCAGCAGCCAAGATCCCCGACTAGCGGGAACAGATACGCAGTATTTT. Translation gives CTSSQDPRLAGTDTQYF.

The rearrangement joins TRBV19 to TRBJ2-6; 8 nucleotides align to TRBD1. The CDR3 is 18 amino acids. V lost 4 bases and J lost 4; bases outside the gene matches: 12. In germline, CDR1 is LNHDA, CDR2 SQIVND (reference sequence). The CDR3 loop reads CASSKTAQGAGGANVLTF. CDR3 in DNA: TGTGCCAGTAGTAAGACGGCCCAGGGGGCGGGGGGGGCCAACGTCCTGACTTTC.

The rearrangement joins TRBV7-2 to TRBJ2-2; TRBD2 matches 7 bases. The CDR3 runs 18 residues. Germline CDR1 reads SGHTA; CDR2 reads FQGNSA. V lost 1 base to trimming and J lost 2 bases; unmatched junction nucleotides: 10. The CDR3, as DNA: TGTGCCAGCAGCTTAGAATTCCTCGGGACTACTAACACCGGGGAGCTGTTTTTT. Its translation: CASSLEFLGTTNTGELFF.

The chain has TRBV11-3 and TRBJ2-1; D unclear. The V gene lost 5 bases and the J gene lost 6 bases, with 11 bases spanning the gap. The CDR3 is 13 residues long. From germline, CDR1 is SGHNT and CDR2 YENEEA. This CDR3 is CASSRQTANEQFF. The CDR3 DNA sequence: TGTGCCAGCAGCCGTCAGACGGCCAATGAGCAGTTCTTC.

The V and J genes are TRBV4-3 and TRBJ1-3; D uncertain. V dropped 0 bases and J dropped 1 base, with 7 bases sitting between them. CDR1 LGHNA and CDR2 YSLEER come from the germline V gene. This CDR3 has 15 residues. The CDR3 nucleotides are TGCGCCAGCAGCCAAGATGGGAGTTCTGGAAACACCATATATTTT. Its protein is CASSQDGSSGNTIYF.